Shown below are 12 T cell receptor beta chains from a single sample sequenced in a study of T cell responses to AZD1222 COVID-19 vaccine. Sequenced by immunoSEQ multiplex PCR; TCRdb stores in-frame clones only, minus some. Of some 170,000 clones in the sample, more than 80% were seen once. Source: peripheral blood, taken 28 days after the second dose of the MenACWY control vaccine. These receptor sequences come from an adult who received the MenACWY meningococcal vaccine as a control.

The gene calls are TRBV3-1 (or the pseudogene TRBV3-2) and TRBJ1-5, with D possibly being TRBD1 (6 bases). The CDR3 extends over 13 amino acids. The ends were cut back, 8 bases at V and 4 bases at J, with 12 bases in the middle. CDR1 is LGHDT, CDR2 YNNKEL, per germline (reference sequence). CDR3 protein: CASGIQGNQPQHF. The CDR3 DNA is TGTGCCAGCGGAATACAGGGAAATCAGCCCCAGCATTTT.

On this clone itself: Additional DNA sequences in this sample encode the identical CDR3. J is TRBJ1-3 and V is TRBV9; D gene unclear. Germline CDR1 and CDR2: SGDLS and YYNGEE. V gave up 4 bases and J gave up 1 base, with 0 bases separating them. The CDR3 sequence is 11 residues long. This CDR3 reads CASSSGNTIYF. The CDR3 DNA follows: TGTGCCAGCAGCTCTGGAAACACCATATATTTT.

The V call is TRBV10-3, the J call TRBJ1-1; D not resolved. The V end lost 8 bases, the J end lost 0 bases, and 19 bases lay between the germline ends. Per the germline V gene, CDR1 is ENHRY and CDR2 is SYGVKD. The length of the CDR3 is 16 residues. CDR3 in amino acids: CAIGWQERGMNTEAFF. For the CDR3, the DNA is TGTGCCATCGGCTGGCAGGAGAGAGGGATGAACACTGAAGCTTTCTTT.

The CDR3 is CASSFQTSGSRTDTQYF. The CDR3 DNA sequence: TGTGCCAGCAGCTTCCAGACTAGCGGGAGTAGGACAGATACGCAGTATTTT. The chain employs TRBV7-2 and TRBJ2-3, with 12 bases matching TRBD2. CDR3 length: 17 amino acids. J was trimmed by 3 bases and V by 3 bases; bases with no gene match: 7. CDR1 is SGHTA and CDR2 is FQGNSA in the germline V gene.

The rearrangement uses TRBV28 and TRBJ1-2; possibly TRBD1 for D (6 bases). This CDR3 region has 13 residues. The germline V and J ends were trimmed by 5 bases and 4 bases, with 11 bases remaining between them. The germline V gene has CDR1 MDHEN and CDR2 SYDVKM. Here the CDR3 DNA reads TGTGCCAGCAGTCCCGGGACATTCTATGGCTACACCTTC. Protein sequence: CASSPGTFYGYTF.

The CDR3 reads CASSPVDRGLYSNQPQHF. The DNA for the CDR3 is TGTGCCAGTAGCCCGGTCGACAGGGGGCTTTATAGCAATCAGCCCCAGCATTTT. This chain connects TRBV19 to TRBJ1-5, with 10 bases aligning to TRBD1. CDR1 is LNHDA and CDR2 is SQIVND in the germline V gene (reference sequence). This CDR3 spans 18 amino acids. The V and J ends lost 6 bases and 0 bases, in that order; junction bases with no gene match: 11.

The V and J genes are TRBV11-2 and TRBJ2-1; TRBD2 agrees at 7 bases. Germline values: CDR1 SGHAT, CDR2 FQNNGV. V gave up 5 bases and J gave up 8 bases; unmatched junction bases: 3. The CDR3 contains 12 residues. CDR3 sequence: CASSQGGYEQFF. For the CDR3, the DNA is TGTGCCAGCAGCCAGGGAGGGTATGAGCAGTTCTTC.

The chain uses TRBV27 and TRBJ1-4; tentatively, D is TRBD1 (5 bases). CDR1 MNHEY and CDR2 SMNVEV come from the germline V gene (reference sequence). With 3 bases removed from V and 5 bases from J, the gap between germline ends came to 10 bases. The CDR3 totals 14 residues. CDR3 protein: CASSLAGKNEKLFF. CDR3 in DNA: TGTGCCAGCAGTTTGGCAGGGAAGAATGAAAAACTGTTTTTT.

This chain uses TRBV29-1 with TRBJ2-3; 8 positions match TRBD2. The trim removed 3 bases at V and 0 bases at J, leaving 2 bases unmatched. The germline gives CDR1 SQVTM, CDR2 ANQGSEA. The CDR3 is 14 amino acids. CDR3 DNA sequence: TGCAGCGTTGAGCCTAGCGGGAGCACAGATACGCAGTATTTT. Residues: CSVEPSGSTDTQYF.

About this clone itself: Other DNA sequences within the sample encode an identical CDR3. The chain combines TRBV14 with TRBJ1-2; D possibly corresponds to TRBD1 (5 bases). Per the germline V gene, CDR1 is SGHDN and CDR2 is FVKESK. CDR3 length: 11 residues. Trimming pared 3 bases from V and 8 bases from J, leaving 7 bases between. The CDR3: CASSQGGGYTF. The DNA for the CDR3 is TGTGCCAGCAGCCAGGGGGGAGGCTACACCTTC.

This chain links TRBV18 with TRBJ2-7; the match to TRBD2 covers 14 bases. Looked up from germline, CDR1 is KGHSH and CDR2 is LQKENI. The CDR3 is 15 amino acids. With 0 bases clipped from V and 7 bases from J, the junction kept 2 bases outside the gene matches. For the CDR3, the DNA is TGTGCCAGCTCACCACCGGGACTAGCGGGAGTTGAGCAGTACTTC. Its protein product is CASSPPGLAGVEQYF.

V and J are TRBV27 and TRBJ1-5; D gene ambiguous. V was shortened by 3 bases and J by 1 base, with 10 bases between the two germline ends. The CDR3 runs 15 residues. CDR1 is MNHEY, CDR2 SMNVEV, per germline (reference sequence). Written as DNA, the CDR3 is TGTGCCAGCAGTTTGTACGGGGTGAGCAATCAGCCCCAGCATTTT. Amino acid sequence: CASSLYGVSNQPQHF.